This T cell receptor beta chain was obtained from a study of cytomegalovirus exposure and HLA in healthy donors listed by TCRdb under 2017. About the investigation overall: An earlier analysis of approximately 640 of the donors reported roughly 300 Gb of sequence data and roughly 100 million unique TCR beta sequences from about 179 million T cells. In the later analysis, no new phenotypic data were used to find candidate immune exposures; instead, reliance was placed on TCR beta sequences and their occurrence across donors. Along with the approximately 650-subject first cohort, a separate validation cohort of over a hundred different subjects was used. Among the roughly 390 genotyped donors, approximately 76% belonged to the genetic ancestry cluster associated with self-reported Caucasian donors. Donor age, sex, ethnicity and CMV serostatus were compiled alongside the repertoire data. An earlier analysis of roughly 600 of the donors used high-throughput TCR beta sequencing to judge whether each TCR beta V gene segment behaved as functional or pseudogenic. About 280 gigabases of sequencing data and tens of millions of unique TCR sequences were included in an early release covering over 600 HLA-typed donors. A later analysis re-analyzed previously published TCR beta repertoires from about 600 donors and added high-resolution HLA genotyping to study TCR occurrence patterns. Typing coverage varied by locus: about 620-640 donors for A, B, C, DRB1 and DQB1; more than 500 for DQA1; around 610 for DPA1; approximately 450 for DPB1. The T cell repertoires of 666 subjects were profiled by immunosequencing and related to cytomegalovirus serostatus. HLA typing covered class I and class II loci at four-digit resolution. The study aimed to test whether signatures of past pathogen exposure could be identified by cataloging public T cell receptors. In a later genetic analysis, genome-wide SNP genotypes for about three fifths of the roughly 670 donors were used, and that subset was treated as a discovery cohort. Among roughly 400 genotyped donors of the cohort, an average of roughly 240,000 unique TCR beta nucleotide sequences were sequenced per donor, 15% to 20% of them non-productive. Every discovery cohort repertoire had been produced on one sequencing platform. Because of strong linkage in the cohort, four to six DR-DQ haplotypes were treated as single units for association and clustering. To predict cytomegalovirus infection status, the study combined high-throughput TCR immunosequencing, statistical association of individual TCRs with disease status, and machine learning.

Broader findings and caveats from the paper: The authors suggested that the approach could potentially be generalized to other disease states and immunological phenotypes. When HLA alleles, especially DR and DQ, strongly co-occurred, attributing TCR associations to individual alleles was difficult. Linkage disequilibrium might explain the correlated functional status among segregating V segments, but an unknown experimental factor could not be excluded. In both the original and validation cohorts, the classifier was reported to diagnose cytomegalovirus status with high specificity and sensitivity. In vitro tests confirmed that a few of the cytomegalovirus-associated TCR beta chains recognize cytomegalovirus antigens. A further reported finding was that TCR beta sequences accurately predicted the HLA-A and HLA-B alleles for most subjects in the first cohort. According to a later genetic analysis, donors in an Asian-associated ancestry cluster had fewer N-insertions in productive TCRs than the approximately 670-donor mean. CMV serostatus was the only immune exposure information available for the cohort. A later genetic analysis associated a missense DCLRE1C variant with V-gene and J-gene trimming of TCR beta chains, and an independent cohort replicated the association. While some public TCRs were present in many individuals, most TCR sequences turned up only very rarely across donors. In this cohort, only TCR beta chains were sequenced, and detectable features were limited by the absence of alpha or paired-chain data. In a later analysis, TCR association rates were found to vary across HLA loci, with the most associated TCRs seen for DRB1 alleles and the fewest for HLA-C alleles. In a later analysis, HLA-associated TCR beta chains showed more clonal expansion and lower generation probabilities than non-associated chains that were equally common. Because some donors lacked HLA typing at each locus, the association tests relied only on the typed subset. Some IMGT-functional V segments, including TRBV6-2 and TRBV6-3, could not be told apart with the 87-base-pair reads, so those segments were excluded. A cluster of highly shared sequence variants was judged likely to be a technical artifact of the sequencing pipeline. In a later analysis, around 17,000 TCR beta sequences were associated with specific HLA alleles at a false discovery rate of 0.05. A later analysis reported that several top co-occurrence clusters appeared linked to parvovirus B19, influenza, CMV and Epstein-Barr virus. A later analysis found that most CMV-associated TCR beta chains appeared HLA-restricted, with HLA associations seemingly driven largely by CMV exposure. In an earlier analysis of around 600 of the donors, most TCR beta V segments appeared in productive rearrangements about 87% or about 30% of the time, broadly matching IMGT annotations. Roughly uniform sequencing depth across donors was assumed in presence/absence analyses, although this assumption may not hold. The earlier analysis of 450 to 700 of the donors excluded seventeen rarely observed V segments, including chromosome 9 orphons, because counts were too low. A total of 150 to 200 TCR beta chains were listed by the study as associated with cytomegalovirus.

Worth noting for this clone: Its antigen remains undetermined. No base quality values were provided; no much bigger clone lies one nucleotide off.

Library method: the immunoSEQ multiplex PCR assay. For the multiplex PCR, a mixture combining 60 forward primers for TCR Vbeta segments and 13 reverse primers for TCR Jbeta segments was used. A multiplex PCR assay on genomic DNA amplified the CDR3 region of rearranged TCR beta genes. On the Illumina HiSeq System, the amplified TCR beta libraries were sequenced as 87-base-pair reads. As for the authors' bioinformatics: Across the 500 to 700 repertoires, a later analysis counted tens of millions of unique TCR beta chains, roughly 11 million of which were shared by at least two donors. A nearest-neighbor algorithm error-corrected the raw reads and collapsed the reads into unique sequences, merging closely related sequences to remove PCR and sequencing errors. To assign V, D and J gene segments, CDR3 sequences were aligned to IMGT reference sequences. For a sequence to be retained, at least a six-nucleotide match to both a V gene segment and a J gene segment was required. Rearrangements were called productive when the CDR3 lacked stop codons and stayed in frame with V and J; all others were non-productive. CDR3 was defined by IMGT convention, running from the second conserved V-encoded cysteine to the conserved J-encoded phenylalanine. The earlier analysis of 587 of the donors excluded sequences that lacked an unambiguous match to a single V gene segment. An earlier analysis of 500 to 700 of the donors classified V segments as functional when productive rearrangements were above 56.7% and as segregating when the standard deviation between donors was above 5%. A statistical classification framework was built to diagnose cytomegalovirus status from the catalog of TCR beta chain sequences. In a later analysis, V and J genes were assigned by comparing TCR nucleotide sequences against IMGT/GENE-DB human TR gene sequences. A later analysis assigned CDR3 sequences and most-parsimonious VDJ recombination scenarios with the TCRdist pipeline. In a later analysis, every TCR beta chain was defined by the combination of its CDR3 amino acid sequence and its V-gene family, and reads without a unique V-gene family were dropped. In a later analysis, approximately 590 highly shared, low-generation-probability nucleotide sequences were removed to address suspected cross-contamination and a sequencing artifact. A later analysis calculated a clonal expansion index for each public chain from normalized within-repertoire ranks of inferred template counts. Generation probabilities in a later analysis came from a VDJ recombination model fitted to out-of-frame rearrangements, and those results were checked against IGoR. In a later analysis, TCR-TCR, TCR-HLA and TCR-CMV co-occurrence was scored with hypergeometric tests, and a repertoire-size bias correction was applied to TCR pairs. A later analysis estimated false discovery rates by permuting HLA or CMV assignments 20 times. In a later analysis, co-occurring TCRs were grouped using DBSCAN, and TCRdist sequence similarity was added for clustering within HLA-allele-positive subsets. Repertoires with fewer than 30,000 or more than 120,000 public chains were left out of co-occurrence clustering, as were a handful of repertoires with anomalous nucleotide sharing. TCRdb's version of the immuneACCESS table is confined to in-frame rearrangements and falls short of the full clone set. An unresolved V gene accounts for under half of the shortfall where checked; the remainder is of unknown origin. V and J calls and clone size follow that table, whereas D and trimming were derived from the DNA. For this sample there are approximately 190,000 clones; roughly 81% appear just once. 2% to 2.5% of the sample belongs to the ten largest clones.

In total, fewer than 750 healthy bone marrow donors made up the cohort. At the time of sampling, every cohort member was nominally healthy, though immune exposures that went unrecorded were likely present. The donor tested CMV seropositive and was one of the 289 seropositive cohort members. A peripheral blood sample was provided by each donor, and peripheral blood mononuclear cells were used for TCR beta sequencing. The Qiagen DNeasy Blood Extraction Kit was used to extract genomic DNA from the blood cell samples. Taken from the germline V gene (reference sequence), the CDR1 and CDR2 loops are LNHDA and SQIVND. Between the V and J ends, shortened by 0 bases and 7 bases respectively, the junction contains 10 bases. CDR3 length: 14 amino acids, cysteine to phenylalanine. The retained sequence is limited to the CDR3, 42 bases, with the frame set at the first base.

The material sequenced was PBMCs. The source of this sequence is a woman aged 30 to 39 in good health and CMV-seropositive. This receptor chain uses TRBV19 and TRBJ2-4; the D gene cannot be named for sure. The DNA is as follows: TGTGCCAGTAGTATAGACAGCGAAGGTAACATTCAGTACTTC. It translates as CASSIDSEGNIQYF.